Below, one T cell receptor beta chain is given with its context. The antigen remains undetermined. The sample comes from a study of shared clonotypes between healthy human individuals. Study results and limitations: Some naive CD4 clonotypes, roughly 4.8%, turned up in common across several donors.

The germline V gene has CDR1 GTSNPN and CDR2 SVGIG (reference sequence). This CDR3 has 14 amino acids. TCRdb's table, derived via immunoSEQ multiplex PCR, lists solely in-frame clones and lacks some. The table lists about 960,000 clones, around three quarters of them singletons. J is TRBJ1-1 and V is TRBV30; D gene uncertain. The clonotype comes from a man aged 18 to 30 in good health. The sequenced sample was memory CD4+ T cells sorted from blood. Subset of the sample: CD45RA-negative fraction. The CDR3: CAYLGLGFRLEAFF. DNA for the CDR3: TGTGCATACCTAGGGCTGGGGTTCCGGCTTGAAGCTTTCTTT.